The 21 T cell receptor beta chains reported below all come from one sample, sequenced in a study of spatial heterogeneity in lung cancer (dated by TCRdb to the late 2010s). The sample's time point label, in plain terms: blood at routine non-recurrence follow-up after resection. Library prep was done by 5' RACE. Data came from a NextSeq 500. The public reads were reprocessed in TCRdb via fastp at Q25 and MiXCR, keeping in-frame beta chains. Each entry is one CDR3 protein sequence, shown with its most common DNA and genes. The sample profile shows about 70,000 distinct CDR3 sequences; 8% to 9.5% of them were found once. The top ten clonotypes cover 1.9% of the sample. This sample comprised PBMCs, obtained at follow-up. Every receptor here comes from a female donor with early-stage non-small cell lung cancer.

The chain has TRBV6-5 and TRBJ2-6, with unresolved D. Per the germline V gene, CDR1 is MNHEY and CDR2 is SVGAGI. The V end lost 6 bases, the J end lost 0 bases, and 12 bases lay between the germline ends. The CDR3 consists of 16 residues. The CDR3 DNA reads as TGTGCCAGCAGCTTCACGGGCCGCTCTGGGGCCAACGTCCTGACTTTC. It codes for CASSFTGRSGANVLTF.

This clonotype was seen many times. The rearrangement uses TRBV10-1 and TRBJ2-1; 10 bases fit TRBD2. CDR1 and CDR2 from the germline V gene are WNHNN and SYGVQD (reference sequence). The CDR3 covers 16 residues. The V segment lost 2 bases and the J segment 7 bases; nucleotides outside the gene matches: 8. The CDR3 DNA reads as TGCGCCAGCAGTGAGCAGGCACTAGCGGGACAGAATGAGCAGTTCTTC. Residues: CASSEQALAGQNEQFF.

This clonotype was seen once. A much larger clone is a single base away; this may be a read error. The chain is built from TRBV14 and TRBJ2-3; D is undetermined. This CDR3 has 14 amino acids. The germline gives CDR1 SGHDN, CDR2 FVKESK. CDR3 sequence (DNA): TGTGCCAGCAGCCAAGTGTTTGGCACAGATACGCGGTATTTT. Translated: CASSQVFGTDTRYF.

This clonotype came up many times. This rearrangement joins TRBV6-5 to TRBJ1-1; maybe TRBD1 (5 bases). The ends were cut back, 6 bases at V and 5 bases at J, with 10 bases in the middle. The CDR3 runs 12 residues. The germline CDR1 and CDR2 sequences are MNHEY and SVGAGI. CDR3 in amino acids: CASRSRVTEAFF. Written as DNA, the CDR3 is TGTGCCAGCAGGTCCAGGGTTACTGAAGCTTTCTTT.

The J gene is TRBJ2-7, the V gene TRBV15; 9 bases line up with TRBD2. The CDR3 totals 16 residues. V trimming: 3 bases; J trimming: 3 bases; junction bases outside the gene matches: 9. Germline-derived CDR1 and CDR2 are LNHNV and YYDKDF (reference sequence). CDR3: CATSRVGLAGDYEQYF. The CDR3 nucleotides are TGTGCCACCAGCAGGGTGGGATTAGCGGGAGACTACGAGCAGTACTTC.

This clonotype was seen many times. The chain employs TRBV7-9 and TRBJ2-7; 11 bases match TRBD1. The CDR3 contains 15 residues. CDR1 is SEHNR, CDR2 FQNEAQ, per germline (reference sequence). J lost 5 bases, V lost 5 bases, and 8 bases had no gene match. DNA for the CDR3: TGTGCCAGCAGCCTGATAGGACAGGGGGCCCACGAGCAGTACTTC. This translates into CASSLIGQGAHEQYF.

This clonotype has a count of ten or more. This chain uses TRBV28 with TRBJ2-4; TRBD1 matches 7 bases. The CDR3 consists of 14 residues. Unmatched junction bases numbered 5, after V lost 5 bases and J lost 4 bases. CDR1 MDHEN and CDR2 SYDVKM come from the germline V gene. CDR3 sequence: CASSPGTVKNIQYF. CDR3 sequence (DNA): TGTGCCAGCAGTCCCGGGACAGTTAAAAACATTCAGTACTTC. Full variable domain (outside the CDR3, taken from reference TRBV28 and TRBJ2-4): DVKVTQSSRYLVKRTGEKVFLECVQDMDHENMFWYRQDPGLGLRLIYFSYDVKMKEKGDIPEGYSVSREKKERFSLILESASTNQTSMYLCASSPGTVKNIQYFGAGTRLSVL.

This clonotype was seen repeatedly, ten times or more. The chain is built from TRBV11-3 and TRBJ2-1, with D hard to call. Trimming cost V 5 bases and J 0 bases, with 14 bases left between them. CDR1 is SGHNT and CDR2 is YENEEA in the germline V gene. The CDR3 spans 16 residues. The CDR3 protein is CASSPSGWSSYNEQFF. CDR3 DNA: TGTGCCAGCAGCCCATCCGGCTGGAGCTCCTACAATGAGCAGTTCTTC.

This clonotype was seen many times. CDR3 residues: CASSPGAEQYF. The CDR3 DNA reads TGCGCCAGCAGCCCCGGGGCCGAGCAGTACTTC. V usage is TRBV5-1 and J usage is TRBJ2-7; tentatively, D is TRBD1 or TRBD2 (5 bases each). The V gene's germline CDR1 is SGHRS and CDR2 YFSETQ. Trimming removed 4 bases from V and 6 bases from J, with 8 bases in between. The CDR3 has 11 amino acids. Combining the CDR3 with reference TRBV5-1 and TRBJ2-7 gives the whole variable domain KAGVTQTPRYLIKTRGQQVTLSCSPISGHRSVSWYQQTPGQGLQFLFEYFSETQRNKGNFPGRFSGRQFSNSRSEMNVSTLELGDSALYLCASSPGAEQYFGPGTRLTVT.

The chain carries TRBV29-1 and TRBJ2-5, with TRBD2 matching over 7 bases. The germline V gene encodes CDR1 SQVTM and CDR2 ANQGSEA. The CDR3 length is 13 residues. Trimming removed 2 bases from V and 5 bases from J; junction bases left unmatched: 5. The CDR3 region has the DNA TGCAGCGTTGAAAAAGGGCGGGGGGAGACCCAGTACTTC. Encoded protein: CSVEKGRGETQYF.

This clonotype was counted a few times. V is TRBV4-1 and J is TRBJ1-3; no clear D. Trimming took 1 base from V and 0 from J, leaving 7 bases between them. The CDR3 runs to 15 residues. The V gene's germline CDR1 is MGHRA and CDR2 YSYEKL. The CDR3 DNA reads TGCGCCAGCAGCCAAGTGATTTACTCTGGAAACACCATATATTTT. Encoded protein: CASSQVIYSGNTIYF.

The chain employs TRBV7-8 and TRBJ1-1; 9 nucleotides line up with TRBD1. The CDR3 is made up of 17 amino acids. From germline, CDR1 is SGHVS and CDR2 FQNEAQ. V trimming: 2 bases; J trimming: 7 bases; junction bases outside the gene matches: 14. CDR3 sequence reads: CASSLRNRGPEPYEAFF. The CDR3 DNA reads TGTGCCAGCAGCTTAAGGAACAGGGGGCCAGAGCCATATGAAGCTTTCTTT.

This clonotype has just a few counts. The genes are TRBV28 and TRBJ1-2, with D maybe TRBD1 (6 bases). Trimming shortened V by 5 bases and J by 8 bases, and 21 bases separated the two germline ends. CDR3 size: 15 residues. The V gene's germline CDR1 is MDHEN and CDR2 SYDVKM. The CDR3 nucleotides are TGTGCCAGCAGTCCCCAAGGGGGGAAGGTTTTCGGCTACACCTTC. This codes for CASSPQGGKVFGYTF.

This clonotype has ten or more counts. The J gene is TRBJ2-1, the V gene TRBV2, with D possibly matching TRBD2 (6 bases). The CDR3 covers 16 residues. Germline CDR1 SNHLY, CDR2 FYNNEI. The V and J ends lost 3 bases and 6 bases respectively, with 18 bases between them. CDR3 DNA sequence: TGTGCCAGCAGTGATTTTTGGGGACTTTTCAGCAATGAGCAGTTCTTC. Residues: CASSDFWGLFSNEQFF.

This clonotype was counted at least ten times. The chain recombines TRBV10-1 with TRBJ2-2; D ambiguous. Germline CDR1 and CDR2: WNHNN and SYGVQD (reference sequence). The CDR3 runs to 15 residues. Trimming took off 3 bases at V and 1 base at J, with 9 bases between the two ends. In nucleotides, the CDR3 is TGCGCCAGCAGTGATGTGGGCCAGAACACCGGGGAGCTGTTTTTT. Its protein is CASSDVGQNTGELFF.

This clonotype was seen ten or more times. The V and J genes are TRBV5-1 and TRBJ1-1; unclear D gene. The germline CDR1 and CDR2 sequences are SGHRS and YFSETQ. The CDR3 runs to 14 residues. V was clipped by 3 bases and J by 0 bases, with 9 bases between them. CDR3 sequence reads: CASSSSTVNTEAFF. The CDR3 DNA reads TGCGCCAGCAGCTCTTCTACAGTGAACACTGAAGCTTTCTTT. Full variable domain (missing parts from reference TRBV5-1 and TRBJ1-1): KAGVTQTPRYLIKTRGQQVTLSCSPISGHRSVSWYQQTPGQGLQFLFEYFSETQRNKGNFPGRFSGRQFSNSRSEMNVSTLELGDSALYLCASSSSTVNTEAFFGQGTRLTVV.

The sample holds many counts of this clonotype. The rearrangement links TRBV5-1 to TRBJ2-6, with 10 bases lining up with TRBD1. CDR1 SGHRS and CDR2 YFSETQ come from the germline V gene. The V and J ends lost 4 bases and 1 base, in that order; junction bases with no gene match: 8. This CDR3 region has 18 residues. CDR3 residues: CASSARDRGESGANVLTF. CDR3 nucleotide sequence: TGCGCCAGCAGCGCGCGGGACAGGGGAGAATCTGGGGCCAACGTCCTGACTTTC.

This clonotype was seen at least ten times. The V and J genes are TRBV7-8 and TRBJ1-5; 9 bases agree with TRBD1. The CDR3 length is 17 residues. V gave up 6 bases and J gave up 1 base; unmatched junction bases: 10. The germline CDR1 and CDR2 sequences are SGHVS and FQNEAQ. The CDR3: CASRSNRGLGSNQPQHF. The CDR3 DNA follows: TGTGCCAGCAGGTCAAACAGGGGGCTGGGGAGCAATCAGCCCCAGCATTTT. Filled out from reference TRBV7-8 and TRBJ1-5, the complete variable domain reads GAGVSQSPRYKVAKRGQDVALRCDPISGHVSLFWYQQALGQGPEFLTYFQNEAQLDKSGLPSDRFFAERPEGSVSTLKIQRTQQEDSAVYLCASRSNRGLGSNQPQHFGDGTRLSIL.

The chain has TRBV20-1 and TRBJ1-1, with D unresolved. Looked up from germline, CDR1 is DFQATT and CDR2 is SNEGSKA (reference sequence). The CDR3 runs to 16 residues. Between the trimmed V and J ends, which lost 3 bases and 6 bases, there was a span of 23 bases. Here the CDR3 reads CSARPPGQTYSPEAFF. CDR3 DNA: TGCAGTGCTAGGCCACCCGGGCAGACCTACTCCCCTGAAGCTTTCTTT.

The J gene is TRBJ2-3, the V gene TRBV7-2; 10 bases are shared with TRBD2. This CDR3 comprises 14 residues. Losses at the gene ends were 1 base for V and 6 bases for J; bases not matched to a gene: 1. Germline lookup yields CDR1 SGHTA and CDR2 FQGNSA. The CDR3 DNA reads as TGTGCCAGCAGCTTAGTACTAGCGGGGGATACGCAGTATTTT. It specifies CASSLVLAGDTQYF.

J is TRBJ2-1 and V is TRBV20-1; 13 bases are a match to TRBD2. Germline V CDR1 and CDR2: DFQATT, SNEGSKA (reference sequence). The CDR3 covers 14 residues. With V trimmed by 3 bases and J by 4 bases, 0 bases remained unmatched. The CDR3 coding sequence is TGCAGTGCTAGGGGACTAGCGGGGTACAATGAGCAGTTCTTC. Its protein is CSARGLAGYNEQFF.